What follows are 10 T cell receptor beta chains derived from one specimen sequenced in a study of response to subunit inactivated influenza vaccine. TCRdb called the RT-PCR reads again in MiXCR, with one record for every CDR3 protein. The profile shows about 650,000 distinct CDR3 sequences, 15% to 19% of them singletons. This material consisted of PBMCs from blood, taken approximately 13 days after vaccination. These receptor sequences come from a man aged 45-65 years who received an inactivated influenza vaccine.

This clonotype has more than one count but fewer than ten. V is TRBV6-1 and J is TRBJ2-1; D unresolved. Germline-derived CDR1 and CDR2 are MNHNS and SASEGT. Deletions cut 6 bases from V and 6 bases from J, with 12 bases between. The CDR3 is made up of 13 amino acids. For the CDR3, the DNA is TGTGCCAGCAGATCTCAGATCGGCAATGAGCAGTTCTTC. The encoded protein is CASRSQIGNEQFF.

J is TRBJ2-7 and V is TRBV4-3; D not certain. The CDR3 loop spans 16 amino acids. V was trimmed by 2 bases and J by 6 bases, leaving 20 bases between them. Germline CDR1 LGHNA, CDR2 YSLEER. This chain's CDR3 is CASSQSLGPAQREQYF. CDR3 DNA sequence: TGCGCCAGCAGCCAAAGCTTAGGGCCCGCCCAGCGCGAGCAGTACTTC.

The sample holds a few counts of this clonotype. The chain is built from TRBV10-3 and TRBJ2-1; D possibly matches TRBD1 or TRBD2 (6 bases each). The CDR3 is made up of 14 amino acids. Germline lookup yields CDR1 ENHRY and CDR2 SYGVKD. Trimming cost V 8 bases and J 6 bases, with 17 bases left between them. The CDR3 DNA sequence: TGTGCCATCGGCGAGGCGGGACAAGCCAATGAGCAGTTCTTC. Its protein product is CAIGEAGQANEQFF.

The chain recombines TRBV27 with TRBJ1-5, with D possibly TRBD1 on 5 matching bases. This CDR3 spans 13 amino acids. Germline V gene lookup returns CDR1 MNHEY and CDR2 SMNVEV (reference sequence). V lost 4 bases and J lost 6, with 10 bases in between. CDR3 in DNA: TGTGCCAGCAGTTCTTCAGGGATTCAGCCCCAGCATTTT. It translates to CASSSSGIQPQHF.

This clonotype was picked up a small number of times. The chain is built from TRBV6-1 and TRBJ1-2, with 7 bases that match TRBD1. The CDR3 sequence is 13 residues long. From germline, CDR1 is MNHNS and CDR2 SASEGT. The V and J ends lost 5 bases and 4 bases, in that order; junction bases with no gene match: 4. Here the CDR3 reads CASSRQGFYGYTF. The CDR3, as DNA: TGTGCCAGCAGTCGACAGGGCTTCTATGGCTACACCTTC.

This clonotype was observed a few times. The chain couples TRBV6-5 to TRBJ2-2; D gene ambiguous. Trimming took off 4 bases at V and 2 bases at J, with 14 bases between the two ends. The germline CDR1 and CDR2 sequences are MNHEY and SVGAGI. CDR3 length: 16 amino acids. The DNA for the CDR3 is TGTGCCAGCAGTTCCCGACACCCAACAAACACCGGGGAGCTGTTTTTT. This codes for CASSSRHPTNTGELFF.

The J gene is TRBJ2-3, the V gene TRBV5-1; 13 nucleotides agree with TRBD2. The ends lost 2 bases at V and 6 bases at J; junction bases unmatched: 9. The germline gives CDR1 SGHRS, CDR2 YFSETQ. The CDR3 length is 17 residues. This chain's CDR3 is CASSLRRTSGGEDTQYF. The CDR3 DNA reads TGCGCCAGCAGCTTACGCCGGACTAGCGGGGGAGAGGATACGCAGTATTTT. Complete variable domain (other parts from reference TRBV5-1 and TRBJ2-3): KAGVTQTPRYLIKTRGQQVTLSCSPISGHRSVSWYQQTPGQGLQFLFEYFSETQRNKGNFPGRFSGRQFSNSRSEMNVSTLELGDSALYLCASSLRRTSGGEDTQYFGPGTRLTVL.

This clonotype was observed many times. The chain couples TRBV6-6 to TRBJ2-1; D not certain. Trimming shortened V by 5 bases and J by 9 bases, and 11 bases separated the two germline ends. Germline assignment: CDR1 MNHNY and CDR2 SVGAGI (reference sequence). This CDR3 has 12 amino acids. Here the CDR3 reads CASSTDDPEQFF. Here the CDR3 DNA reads TGTGCCAGCAGTACCGACGATCCTGAGCAGTTCTTC.

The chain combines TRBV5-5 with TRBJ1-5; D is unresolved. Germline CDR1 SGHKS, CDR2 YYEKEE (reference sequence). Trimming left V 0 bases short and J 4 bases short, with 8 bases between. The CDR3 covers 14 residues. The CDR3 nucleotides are TGTGCCAGCAGCTTGGACCTAGGGAATCAGCCCCAGCATTTT. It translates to CASSLDLGNQPQHF.

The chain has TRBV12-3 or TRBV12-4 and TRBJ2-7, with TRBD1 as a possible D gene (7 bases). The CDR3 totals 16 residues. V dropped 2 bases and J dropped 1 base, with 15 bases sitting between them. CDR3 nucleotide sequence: TGTGCCAGCAGTTTAAATCCAGGGGGGATTTCCTACGAGCAGTACTTC. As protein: CASSLNPGGISYEQYF.